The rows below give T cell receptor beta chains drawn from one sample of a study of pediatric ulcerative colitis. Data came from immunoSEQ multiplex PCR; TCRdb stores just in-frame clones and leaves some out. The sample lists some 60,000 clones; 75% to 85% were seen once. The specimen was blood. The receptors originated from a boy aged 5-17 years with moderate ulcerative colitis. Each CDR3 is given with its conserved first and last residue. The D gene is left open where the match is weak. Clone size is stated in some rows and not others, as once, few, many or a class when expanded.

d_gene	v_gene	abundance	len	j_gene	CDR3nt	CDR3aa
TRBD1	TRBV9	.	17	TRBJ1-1	TGTGCCAGCAGCGTAGGGTCCGACAGGGCGTGGAACACTGAAGCTTTCTTT	CASSVGSDRAWNTEAFF
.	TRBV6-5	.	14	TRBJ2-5	TGTGCCAGCAGCCCTTTTGGGGGAGTGGGGACCCAGTACTTC	CASSPFGGVGTQYF
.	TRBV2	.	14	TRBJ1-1	TGTGCCAGCAGTGATTTCCGGGGGAACACTGAAGCTTTCTTT	CASSDFRGNTEAFF
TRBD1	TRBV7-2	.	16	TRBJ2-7	TGTGCCAGCAGCTTAGGGTCCCGGGACAGGGGCGCCGAGCAGTACTTC	CASSLGSRDRGAEQYF
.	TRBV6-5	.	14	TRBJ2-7	TGTGCCAGCAGTTACTCTGGGGCGTTCTACGAGCAGTACTTC	CASSYSGAFYEQYF
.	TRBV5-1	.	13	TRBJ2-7	TGCGCCAGCAGCCCCCTAGGCTCCTACGAGCAGTACTTC	CASSPLGSYEQYF
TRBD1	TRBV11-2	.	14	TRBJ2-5	TGTGCCAGCAGCCCTACAGGGGGCCGGGAGACCCAGTACTTC	CASSPTGGRETQYF
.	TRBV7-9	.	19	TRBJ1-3	TGTGCCAGCAGCTTAGCGCTTCGAGGGGGGTCCCCTCCTCGAAACACCATATATTTT	CASSLALRGGSPPRNTIYF
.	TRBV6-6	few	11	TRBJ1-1	TGTGCCAGCAGTAATACAGGGTGGGCTTTCTTT	CASSNTGWAFF
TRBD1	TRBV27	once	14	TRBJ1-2	TGTGCCAGCAGGTTACAGGGGGCGATTGGAGGCTACACCTTC	CASRLQGAIGGYTF
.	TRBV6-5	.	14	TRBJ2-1	TGTGCCAGCAGGGGACTGAGCTTAAACAATGAGCAGTTCTTC	CASRGLSLNNEQFF
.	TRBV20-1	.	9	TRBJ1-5	TGCAGGGAGAATCAGCCCCAGCATTTT	CRENQPQHF
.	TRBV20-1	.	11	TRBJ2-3	TGCAGTGCTAGAAGGGGGAATACGCAGTATTTT	CSARRGNTQYF
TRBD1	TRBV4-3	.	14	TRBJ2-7	TGCGCCAGCAGCCGGGACAGGGCCTGGAACGAGCAGTACTTC	CASSRDRAWNEQYF
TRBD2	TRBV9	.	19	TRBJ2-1	TGTGCCAGCAGCGTAGCGGCTAGCGGGAGTGGCCAGGGCTACAATGAGCAGTTCTTC	CASSVAASGSGQGYNEQFF
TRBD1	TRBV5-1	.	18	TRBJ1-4	TGCGCCAGCAGCTCCGGGCTGGACAGGGGGGTAACTAATGAAAAACTGTTTTTT	CASSSGLDRGVTNEKLFF
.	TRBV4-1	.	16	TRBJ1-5	TGCGCCAGCAGCCAACTCTCTTCGACGGGGGACCAGCCCCAGCATTTT	CASSQLSSTGDQPQHF
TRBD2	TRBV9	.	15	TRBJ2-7	TGTGCCAGCGGCATAGCGGGGGGAGATAGTAGCGAGCAGTACTTC	CASGIAGGDSSEQYF
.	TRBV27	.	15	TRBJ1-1	TGTGCCAGCACCACCGCTGGACTGCTGAACACTGAAGCTTTCTTT	CASTTAGLLNTEAFF
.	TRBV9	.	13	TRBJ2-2	TGTGCCAGCAGCCTGGTTGGTTCCGGGGAGCTGTTTTTT	CASSLVGSGELFF
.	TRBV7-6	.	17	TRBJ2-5	TGTGCCAGCACCCTGAGGGCAGGGTCGGTTAGGCAAGAGACCCAGTACTTC	CASTLRAGSVRQETQYF
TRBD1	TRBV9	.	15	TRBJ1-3	TGTGCCAGCAGCCCAGGGACAGGGTCTGGAAACACCATATATTTT	CASSPGTGSGNTIYF
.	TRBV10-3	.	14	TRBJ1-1	TGTGCCACCACCTCCGGGGGGGCGGTAACTGAAGCTTTCTTT	CATTSGGAVTEAFF
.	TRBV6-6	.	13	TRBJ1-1	TGTGCCAGCAGTCCCGGGGGTACCACTGAAGCTTTCTTT	CASSPGGTTEAFF
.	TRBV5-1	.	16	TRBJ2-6	TGCGCCAGCAGCTTGGGGGTAGGGACTGGGGCCAACGTCCTGACTTTC	CASSLGVGTGANVLTF
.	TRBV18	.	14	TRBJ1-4	TGTGCCAGCTCACCAACACTGTCTAATGAAAAACTGTTTTTT	CASSPTLSNEKLFF
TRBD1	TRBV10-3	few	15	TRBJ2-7	TGTGCCATCAGTGACCCAGGGGGTAGCTCCTACGAGCAGTACTTC	CAISDPGGSSYEQYF
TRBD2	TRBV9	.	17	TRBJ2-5	TGTGCCAGCAGCGCACACGGGACTAGCTTTAATCGAGAGACCCAGTACTTC	CASSAHGTSFNRETQYF
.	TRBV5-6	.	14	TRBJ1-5	TGTGCCAGCAGCTTCGGCAGGGGCAATCAGCCCCAGCATTTT	CASSFGRGNQPQHF